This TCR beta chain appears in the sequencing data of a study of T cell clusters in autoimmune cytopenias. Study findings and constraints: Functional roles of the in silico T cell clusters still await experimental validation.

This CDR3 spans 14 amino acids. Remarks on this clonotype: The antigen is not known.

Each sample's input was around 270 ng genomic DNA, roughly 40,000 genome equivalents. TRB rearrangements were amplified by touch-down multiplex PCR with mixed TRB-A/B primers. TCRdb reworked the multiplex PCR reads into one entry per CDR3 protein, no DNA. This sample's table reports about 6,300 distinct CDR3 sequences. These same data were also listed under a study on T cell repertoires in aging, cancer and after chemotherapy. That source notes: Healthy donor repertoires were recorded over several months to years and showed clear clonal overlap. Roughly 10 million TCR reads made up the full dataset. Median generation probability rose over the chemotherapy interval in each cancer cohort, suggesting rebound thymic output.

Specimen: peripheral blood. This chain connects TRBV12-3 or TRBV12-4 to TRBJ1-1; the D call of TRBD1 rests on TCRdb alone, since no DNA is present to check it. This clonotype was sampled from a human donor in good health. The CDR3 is CASSFSGETTEAFF.